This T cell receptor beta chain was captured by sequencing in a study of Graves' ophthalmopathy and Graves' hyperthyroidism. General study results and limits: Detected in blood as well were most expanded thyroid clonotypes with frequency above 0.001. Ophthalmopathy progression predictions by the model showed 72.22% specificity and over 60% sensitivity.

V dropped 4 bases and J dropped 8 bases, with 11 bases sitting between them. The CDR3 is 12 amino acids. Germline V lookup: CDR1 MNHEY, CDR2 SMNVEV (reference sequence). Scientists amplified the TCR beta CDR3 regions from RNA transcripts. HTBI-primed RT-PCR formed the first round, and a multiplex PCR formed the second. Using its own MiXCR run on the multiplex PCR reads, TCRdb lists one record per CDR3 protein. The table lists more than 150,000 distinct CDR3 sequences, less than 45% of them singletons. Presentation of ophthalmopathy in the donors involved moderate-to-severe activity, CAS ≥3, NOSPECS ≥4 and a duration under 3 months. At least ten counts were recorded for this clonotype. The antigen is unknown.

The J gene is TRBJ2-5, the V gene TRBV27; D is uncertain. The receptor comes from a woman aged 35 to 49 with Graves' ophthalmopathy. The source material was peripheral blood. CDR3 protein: CASSSDQITQYF. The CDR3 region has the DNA TGTGCCAGCAGTTCAGATCAGATAACCCAGTACTTC.